A selection of T cell receptor beta chains follows, all from one sample in a study of blood T cell repertoires in COVID-19. Profiling relied on immunoSEQ multiplex PCR, and the TCRdb table lists in-frame clones only, not all of them. The table includes around 380,000 clones, approximately 80% detected once. The specimen sequenced was peripheral blood. The receptors were sampled from a human donor with acute or convalescent COVID-19. The donor label of this sample is uncertain. Each CDR3 is given with its conserved first and last residue. Fields, in order: clone size, V gene, D gene, J gene, CDR3 DNA, CDR3 protein. The D gene is left open where the match is weak. The size entry is marked missing in some rows and otherwise reads once, few, many or a size class.

clone_size: -
v_call: TRBV7-9
d_call: -
j_call: TRBJ2-7
cdr3_nt: TGTGCCAGCAGCTTAGCCACCGGCGAGCAGTACTTC
cdr3_aa: CASSLATGEQYF

clone_size: -
v_call: TRBV7-9
d_call: TRBD2
j_call: TRBJ2-1
cdr3_nt: TGTGCCAGCAGCTATCTTAGCGGGAGGGCTTTCAATGAGCAGTTCTTC
cdr3_aa: CASSYLSGRAFNEQFF

clone_size: -
v_call: TRBV25-1
d_call: -
j_call: TRBJ1-4
cdr3_nt: TGTGCCAGCAGTGTAGGAGGCTATGAAAAACTGTTTTTT
cdr3_aa: CASSVGGYEKLFF

clone_size: -
v_call: TRBV18
d_call: TRBD1
j_call: TRBJ2-3
cdr3_nt: TGTGCCAGCTCACCGGGGACAGGGGTGTCAAATACGCAGTATTTT
cdr3_aa: CASSPGTGVSNTQYF

clone_size: few
v_call: TRBV29-1
d_call: TRBD1
j_call: TRBJ1-1
cdr3_nt: TGCAGCGTAGGGACAGGGAACACTGAAGCTTTCTTT
cdr3_aa: CSVGTGNTEAFF

clone_size: -
v_call: TRBV28
d_call: -
j_call: TRBJ1-5
cdr3_nt: TGTGCCAGCAAGGGCTGGGGGGATAGCAATCAGCCCCAGCATTTT
cdr3_aa: CASKGWGDSNQPQHF

clone_size: -
v_call: TRBV5-8
d_call: -
j_call: TRBJ2-6
cdr3_nt: TGTGCCAGCAGCTCCTATAATACTGGGGCCAACGTCCTGACTTTC
cdr3_aa: CASSSYNTGANVLTF

clone_size: -
v_call: TRBV6-5
d_call: -
j_call: TRBJ1-2
cdr3_nt: TGTGCCAGCAGTCCTATTAACTATGGCTACACCTTC
cdr3_aa: CASSPINYGYTF

clone_size: -
v_call: TRBV27
d_call: TRBD1
j_call: TRBJ1-6
cdr3_nt: TGTGCCAGCACCCCCCGAGGACAGGGTAATTCACCCCTCCACTTT
cdr3_aa: CASTPRGQGNSPLHF

clone_size: -
v_call: TRBV11-2
d_call: -
j_call: TRBJ2-1
cdr3_nt: TGTGCCAGCAGCTCTGACTACACCAATGAGCAGTTCTTC
cdr3_aa: CASSSDYTNEQFF

clone_size: -
v_call: TRBV2
d_call: TRBD1
j_call: TRBJ2-7
cdr3_nt: TGTGCCAGCAGTGTGGGACAGCGAAGGTACGGTGGGCAGTACTTC
cdr3_aa: CASSVGQRRYGGQYF

clone_size: -
v_call: TRBV6-5
d_call: -
j_call: TRBJ2-3
cdr3_nt: TGTGCCAGCAGGGTCGAGAGCACAGATACGCAGTATTTT
cdr3_aa: CASRVESTDTQYF

clone_size: -
v_call: TRBV2
d_call: -
j_call: TRBJ2-1
cdr3_nt: TGTGCCAGCATATACGATTTGAGCTCCTACAATGAGCAGTTCTTC
cdr3_aa: CASIYDLSSYNEQFF

clone_size: -
v_call: TRBV28
d_call: TRBD2
j_call: TRBJ2-7
cdr3_nt: TGTGCCAGCCACGGGACTAGCGGGCCTCACCCAACCTACGAGCAGTACTTC
cdr3_aa: CASHGTSGPHPTYEQYF

clone_size: once
v_call: TRBV3-1/TRBV3-2
d_call: -
j_call: TRBJ1-1
cdr3_nt: TGTGCCAGCAGCCAAATGCAGGTGAACACTGAAGCTTTCTTT
cdr3_aa: CASSQMQVNTEAFF

clone_size: once
v_call: TRBV29-1
d_call: -
j_call: TRBJ1-2
cdr3_nt: TGCAGCGTTGCGTCCAGATTATATGGCTACACCTTC
cdr3_aa: CSVASRLYGYTF

clone_size: -
v_call: TRBV18
d_call: TRBD1
j_call: TRBJ1-4
cdr3_nt: TGTGCCAGCTCAGTTAACAGGGGCGCTAATGAAAAACTGTTTTTT
cdr3_aa: CASSVNRGANEKLFF

clone_size: -
v_call: TRBV28
d_call: -
j_call: TRBJ1-2
cdr3_nt: TGTGCCAGCAGTTTATGGCCGGATGGCTACACCTTC
cdr3_aa: CASSLWPDGYTF

clone_size: -
v_call: TRBV5-1
d_call: TRBD2
j_call: TRBJ2-2
cdr3_nt: TGCGCCAGCAGCTGGACTAGCGGGGTTAGCACCGGGGAGCTGTTTTTT
cdr3_aa: CASSWTSGVSTGELFF

clone_size: few
v_call: TRBV3-1/TRBV3-2
d_call: -
j_call: TRBJ2-5
cdr3_nt: TGTGCCAGCAGTTACAGGGATGCCCAGTACTTC
cdr3_aa: CASSYRDAQYF

clone_size: -
v_call: TRBV5-4
d_call: -
j_call: TRBJ1-2
cdr3_nt: TGTGCCAGCAGCTTTTTGGGGGGGGATCCCAATGGCTACACCTTC
cdr3_aa: CASSFLGGDPNGYTF

clone_size: -
v_call: TRBV5-4
d_call: TRBD2
j_call: TRBJ2-7
cdr3_nt: TGTGCCAGCAGCTTGGCCAACGGGGGGAACTACGAGCAGTACTTC
cdr3_aa: CASSLANGGNYEQYF

clone_size: -
v_call: TRBV15
d_call: TRBD1
j_call: TRBJ1-2
cdr3_nt: TGTGCCACCAGCAGAGGCGGGACAGGTGGGGACTATGGCTACACCTTC
cdr3_aa: CATSRGGTGGDYGYTF

clone_size: -
v_call: TRBV5-5
d_call: -
j_call: TRBJ2-3
cdr3_nt: TGTGCCAGCAGCCGCAGACAAGCTAGCACAGATACGCAGTATTTT
cdr3_aa: CASSRRQASTDTQYF

clone_size: once
v_call: TRBV18
d_call: -
j_call: TRBJ2-1
cdr3_nt: TGTGCCAGCTCACTAGGCGGAGAGCAGTTCTTC
cdr3_aa: CASSLGGEQFF

clone_size: -
v_call: TRBV5-1
d_call: TRBD1
j_call: TRBJ1-2
cdr3_nt: TGCGCCAGCAGCTTGGCCGGGACAGACTATGGCTACACCTTC
cdr3_aa: CASSLAGTDYGYTF

clone_size: -
v_call: TRBV14
d_call: -
j_call: TRBJ2-2
cdr3_nt: TGTGCCAGCAGCCAAGATCTCCTGGCTCCCGCTTCTAACACCGGGGAGCTGTTTTTT
cdr3_aa: CASSQDLLAPASNTGELFF

clone_size: -
v_call: TRBV7-8
d_call: -
j_call: TRBJ2-1
cdr3_nt: TGTGCCAGCAGCCGGTCTATAATTTGGAGCGGCGACTACAATGAGCAGTTCTTC
cdr3_aa: CASSRSIIWSGDYNEQFF

clone_size: -
v_call: TRBV28
d_call: -
j_call: TRBJ1-5
cdr3_nt: TGTGCCAGCAGTTTTGGTTTGCGATATCAGCCCCAGCATTTT
cdr3_aa: CASSFGLRYQPQHF

clone_size: few
v_call: TRBV18
d_call: -
j_call: TRBJ1-1
cdr3_nt: TGTGCCAGCTCAAGACAGGTTTATGACACTGAAGCTTTCTTT
cdr3_aa: CASSRQVYDTEAFF

clone_size: few
v_call: TRBV4-1
d_call: -
j_call: TRBJ2-2
cdr3_nt: TGCGCCAGCAGCCAAGAAGGAGGGAGAGGTGGATCCGGGGAGCTGTTTTTT
cdr3_aa: CASSQEGGRGGSGELFF

clone_size: -
v_call: TRBV2
d_call: -
j_call: TRBJ2-7
cdr3_nt: TGTGCCAGCATCAGGACTTGGGGGCAAAGCGAGCAGTACTTC
cdr3_aa: CASIRTWGQSEQYF

clone_size: -
v_call: TRBV30
d_call: -
j_call: TRBJ1-1
cdr3_nt: TGTGCCTGGAGTGTAGCGGGTGGGGCTTTCTTT
cdr3_aa: CAWSVAGGAFF

clone_size: -
v_call: TRBV29-1
d_call: TRBD2
j_call: TRBJ2-1
cdr3_nt: TGCAGCGTTGAGAACCGGCGGGGGGGCAATGAGCAGTTCTTC
cdr3_aa: CSVENRRGGNEQFF

clone_size: -
v_call: TRBV5-1
d_call: TRBD2
j_call: TRBJ2-1
cdr3_nt: TGCGCCAGCAGCCTGACTAGCGGGGCGGCAAATGAGCAGTTCTTC
cdr3_aa: CASSLTSGAANEQFF

clone_size: few
v_call: TRBV30
d_call: TRBD1
j_call: TRBJ1-2
cdr3_nt: TGTGCCTGTCCTCGGACAGGGAGAAACTATGGCTACACCTTC
cdr3_aa: CACPRTGRNYGYTF

clone_size: -
v_call: TRBV19
d_call: TRBD1
j_call: TRBJ1-2
cdr3_nt: TGTGCCAGTAGTATAACCGGGACAGGGCCTAGGAGCTACACCTTC
cdr3_aa: CASSITGTGPRSYTF

clone_size: few
v_call: TRBV4-2
d_call: TRBD2
j_call: TRBJ2-1
cdr3_nt: TGTGCCAGCAGCCAAGAAGCTAGCGGGGGGGCCACACAGCAGTTCTTC
cdr3_aa: CASSQEASGGATQQFF

clone_size: -
v_call: TRBV15
d_call: -
j_call: TRBJ1-3
cdr3_nt: TGTGCCACCAGACTGACGGGCTCTGGAAACACCATATATTTT
cdr3_aa: CATRLTGSGNTIYF

clone_size: -
v_call: TRBV24-1
d_call: -
j_call: TRBJ2-7
cdr3_nt: TGTGCCACCAGTGTTCAGAACTCCTACGAGCAGTACTTC
cdr3_aa: CATSVQNSYEQYF

clone_size: -
v_call: TRBV5-1
d_call: -
j_call: TRBJ1-1
cdr3_nt: TGCGCCAGCAGCTTGGAGCAGGGGAAGTATAACACTGAAGCTTTCTTT
cdr3_aa: CASSLEQGKYNTEAFF

clone_size: -
v_call: TRBV7-9
d_call: -
j_call: TRBJ2-7
cdr3_nt: TGTGCCAGCAGCTTAACAGGCTACGAGCAGTACTTC
cdr3_aa: CASSLTGYEQYF

clone_size: -
v_call: TRBV7-2
d_call: -
j_call: TRBJ2-1
cdr3_nt: TGTGCCAGCAGCTCTGGACTTTACAATGAGCAGTTCTTC
cdr3_aa: CASSSGLYNEQFF

clone_size: -
v_call: TRBV18
d_call: TRBD1
j_call: TRBJ2-1
cdr3_nt: TGTGCCAGCTCGCCAGGGGACAGGGTCTACAATGAGCAGTTCTTC
cdr3_aa: CASSPGDRVYNEQFF

clone_size: -
v_call: TRBV6-5
d_call: TRBD1
j_call: TRBJ1-2
cdr3_nt: TGTGCCAGCAGCCGCCAGGGGGGAGGCTACACCTTC
cdr3_aa: CASSRQGGGYTF

clone_size: -
v_call: TRBV4-2
d_call: -
j_call: TRBJ1-2
cdr3_nt: TGTGCCAGCAGCCAAGATCGAGCCGGGGTGGATGGCTACACCTTC
cdr3_aa: CASSQDRAGVDGYTF

clone_size: -
v_call: TRBV7-2
d_call: -
j_call: TRBJ1-1
cdr3_nt: TGTGCCAGCAGCTCACAGGGGAACACTGAAGCTTTCTTT
cdr3_aa: CASSSQGNTEAFF

clone_size: once
v_call: TRBV5-4
d_call: -
j_call: TRBJ2-5
cdr3_nt: TGTGCCAGCAGCTTGGTAGGGGGAGAGACCCAGTACTTC
cdr3_aa: CASSLVGGETQYF

clone_size: -
v_call: TRBV19
d_call: TRBD1
j_call: TRBJ1-1
cdr3_nt: TGTGCCAGTAGTATCCAAGGGACAGGGAACACTGAAGCTTTCTTT
cdr3_aa: CASSIQGTGNTEAFF

clone_size: -
v_call: TRBV6-5
d_call: TRBD2
j_call: TRBJ2-5
cdr3_nt: TGTGCCAGCAGTTACCTCGGCGGGAGACGGGAGACCCAGTACTTC
cdr3_aa: CASSYLGGRRETQYF

clone_size: -
v_call: TRBV6-5
d_call: -
j_call: TRBJ1-5
cdr3_nt: TGTGCCAGCAGGCGGGTAGAATGGGGTCAGCCCCAGCATTTT
cdr3_aa: CASRRVEWGQPQHF

clone_size: few
v_call: TRBV5-1
d_call: -
j_call: TRBJ2-2
cdr3_nt: TGCGCCAGCAGGTCCAGGACAGCGAACACCGGGGAGCTGTTTTTT
cdr3_aa: CASRSRTANTGELFF

clone_size: -
v_call: TRBV18
d_call: -
j_call: TRBJ1-5
cdr3_nt: TGTGCCAGCTCAGCCCGACAGGTGGGAAGCAATCAGCCCCAGCATTTT
cdr3_aa: CASSARQVGSNQPQHF

clone_size: -
v_call: TRBV4-1
d_call: -
j_call: TRBJ1-1
cdr3_nt: TGCGCCAGCAGCCAAGATCTAACAGAGAACACTGAAGCTTTCTTT
cdr3_aa: CASSQDLTENTEAFF

clone_size: -
v_call: TRBV27
d_call: TRBD1
j_call: TRBJ1-4
cdr3_nt: TGTGCCAGCAGTTCCCCGGGACAGATGGAAAAACTGTTTTTT
cdr3_aa: CASSSPGQMEKLFF

clone_size: -
v_call: TRBV29-1
d_call: TRBD2
j_call: TRBJ2-7
cdr3_nt: TGCAGCGTCCGGACTAGGGCGAGCTCCTACGAGCAGTACTTC
cdr3_aa: CSVRTRASSYEQYF

clone_size: -
v_call: TRBV9
d_call: -
j_call: TRBJ1-1
cdr3_nt: TGTGCCAGCAGCGTAGAAGGGGAGGGAAGCACTGAAGCTTTCTTT
cdr3_aa: CASSVEGEGSTEAFF

clone_size: -
v_call: TRBV7-7
d_call: TRBD2
j_call: TRBJ2-5
cdr3_nt: TGTGCCAGCAGCTCCAGGACTAGCGGGGGACGGGAGACCCAGTACTTC
cdr3_aa: CASSSRTSGGRETQYF

clone_size: -
v_call: TRBV28
d_call: TRBD1
j_call: TRBJ2-7
cdr3_nt: TGTGCCAGCAGCACCGGGACAGGGCTCCACGAGCAGTACTTC
cdr3_aa: CASSTGTGLHEQYF

clone_size: -
v_call: TRBV29-1
d_call: TRBD2
j_call: TRBJ2-2
cdr3_nt: TGCAGCGTTTTTAGCGGGGGGTGGGCCGGGGAGCTGTTTTTT
cdr3_aa: CSVFSGGWAGELFF